These 25 T cell receptor beta chains were all obtained from the same sample, sequenced in a study of shared clonotypes between healthy human individuals. Method: immunoSEQ multiplex PCR; TCRdb's copy keeps in-frame clones and lacks some. The data show 450,000 to 500,000 clones, over 70% seen once. The sample was PBMCs. Receptors were obtained from a woman aged 35 to 49 in good health. Some clones in this sample may be carry-over from other donors' samples.

J is TRBJ2-3 and V is TRBV10-3; a possible D gene is TRBD1 (6 bases). Deletions cut 11 bases from V and 1 base from J, with 10 bases between. This CDR3 is 12 amino acids long. Germline V lookup: CDR1 ENHRY, CDR2 SYGVKD. This CDR3 reads CASRQGTDTQYF. The DNA for the CDR3 is TGTGCCTCCCGACAGGGCACAGATACGCAGTATTTT.

This clone turned up a few times. The J gene is TRBJ1-1, the V gene TRBV6-1; TRBD1 aligns across 7 bases. From germline, CDR1 is MNHNS and CDR2 SASEGT. J gave up 0 bases and V 6 bases, and 4 bases lay outside the gene matches. The CDR3 consists of 14 residues. CDR3 sequence reads: CASRDRQLNTEAFF. DNA for the CDR3: TGTGCCAGCAGGGACAGGCAACTGAACACTGAAGCTTTCTTT.

The J gene is TRBJ2-3, the V gene TRBV29-1; 8 bases match TRBD2. V dropped 8 bases and J dropped 0; count of bases not matched to a gene: 7. CDR1 and CDR2 (germline): SQVTM, ANQGSEA. The CDR3 covers 14 residues. The DNA of the CDR3 is TGCAGCACCAAGCGGGAGACTAGCACAGATACGCAGTATTTT. Encoded protein: CSTKRETSTDTQYF.

The chain joins TRBV7-3 to TRBJ2-1, with D unresolved. From germline, CDR1 is SGHTA and CDR2 FQGTGA. Trimming shortened V by 1 base and J by 4 bases, and 5 bases separated the two germline ends. The CDR3 loop spans 13 amino acids. The CDR3 DNA sequence: TGTGCCAGCAGCTTAAACGGGTACAATGAGCAGTTCTTC. The encoded protein is CASSLNGYNEQFF.

This clone has just a few counts. V and J are TRBV18 and TRBJ1-2; D unclear. The CDR3 has 15 residues. Trimming took off 0 bases at V and 4 bases at J, with 12 bases between the two ends. Germline lookup yields CDR1 KGHSH and CDR2 LQKENI. CDR3 sequence (DNA): TGTGCCAGCTCACCACCGGGATCTTCGGGCTATGGCTACACCTTC. It codes for CASSPPGSSGYGYTF. Based on the CDR3 plus reference TRBV18 and TRBJ1-2, the full variable domain is NAGVMQNPRHLVRRRGQEARLRCSPMKGHSHVYWYRQLPEEGLKFMVYLQKENIIDESGMPKERFSAEFPKEGPSILRIQQVVRGDSAAYFCASSPPGSSGYGYTFGSGTRLTVV.

The chain is built from TRBV27 and TRBJ2-6, with D possibly called TRBD1 or TRBD2 (5 bases each). This CDR3 has 16 amino acids. Germline values: CDR1 MNHEY, CDR2 SMNVEV (reference sequence). Trimming pared 5 bases from V and 0 bases from J, leaving 11 bases between. The CDR3 DNA reads as TGTGCCAGCAGTCCGGGACGGAGCTCTGGGGCCAACGTCCTGACTTTC. Protein sequence: CASSPGRSSGANVLTF.

The V call is TRBV19, the J call TRBJ2-1; possible D gene TRBD2, 6 bases. With 1 base removed from V and 10 bases from J, the gap between germline ends came to 8 bases. Germline assignment: CDR1 LNHDA and CDR2 SQIVND (reference sequence). The CDR3 sequence is 12 residues long. The CDR3 region has the DNA TGTGCCAGTAGTATAGTGGAGGGGGAGCAGTTCTTC. It is translated as CASSIVEGEQFF.

This clone was counted once. The junction shows a germline mismatch at one end, possibly a read error. This sequence joins TRBV9 and TRBJ2-1; 9 positions match TRBD2. The CDR3 is 19 amino acids. Germline assignment: CDR1 SGDLS and CDR2 YYNGEE. CDR3 region: CASSARMAGGPLGANQQFF. CDR3 nucleotide sequence: TGTGCCAGCAGCGCCAGAATGGCGGGAGGGCCCCTGGGTGCCAATCAGCAGTTCTTC.

V is TRBV5-1 and J is TRBJ2-5; either TRBD1 or TRBD2 may fit D (5 bases each). Germline CDR1 reads SGHRS; CDR2 reads YFSETQ. Trimming shortened V by 4 bases and J by 1 base, and 11 bases separated the two germline ends. The CDR3 spans 14 residues. The CDR3 is CASSEGTPQETQYF. DNA for the CDR3: TGCGCCAGCAGCGAAGGGACGCCCCAAGAGACCCAGTACTTC. The full variable domain, with the rest looked up from reference TRBV5-1 and TRBJ2-5, is KAGVTQTPRYLIKTRGQQVTLSCSPISGHRSVSWYQQTPGQGLQFLFEYFSETQRNKGNFPGRFSGRQFSNSRSEMNVSTLELGDSALYLCASSEGTPQETQYFGPGTRLLVL.

This chain uses TRBV6-5 with TRBJ2-7; TRBD2 aligns across 8 bases. V was pared by 5 bases and J by 3 bases, with 3 bases of the junction left unmatched. Germline V gene sequence: CDR1 MNHEY, CDR2 SVGAGI. CDR3 length: 13 amino acids. CDR3: CASSRTSFYEQYF. CDR3 bases: TGTGCCAGCAGTAGGACTAGCTTCTACGAGCAGTACTTC.

The chain recombines TRBV28 with TRBJ1-5; a possible D gene is TRBD1 (6 bases). This CDR3 comprises 16 residues. The V end was cut by 4 bases, the J end by 1 base, with 14 bases between. Germline CDR1 is MDHEN and CDR2 is SYDVKM. CDR3 nucleotide sequence: TGTGCCAGCAGTTCATACAGGGTAGGAAGCAATCAGCCCCAGCATTTT. This gives the protein CASSSYRVGSNQPQHF.

This rearrangement joins TRBV11-2 to TRBJ1-6; maybe TRBD1 (5 bases). CDR1 SGHAT and CDR2 FQNNGV come from the germline V gene. V was cut by 0 bases and J by 13 bases, with 16 bases left in between. This CDR3 has 15 amino acids. In nucleotides, the CDR3 is TGTGCCAGCAGCTTAGATCAGGGACGTCTTTTCCCCCTCCACTTT. Translation: CASSLDQGRLFPLHF.

In its sample, this clone was seen a few times. It may be a read error: a sequence one base away is much more abundant. The CDR3 loop is CSVSGTGVETQYF. CDR3 bases: TGCAGCGTTTCTGGGACAGGGGTGGAGACCCAGTACTTC. V and J are TRBV29-1 and TRBJ2-5, with 10 bases that match TRBD1. The CDR3 covers 13 residues. V was pared by 5 bases and J by 5 bases, with 5 bases of the junction left unmatched. Germline loops: CDR1 SQVTM, CDR2 ANQGSEA.

The table lists this clone with a count of one. The J gene is TRBJ2-1, the V gene TRBV7-9; 7 bases map to TRBD2. Trimming removed 2 bases from V and 5 bases from J; junction bases left unmatched: 9. CDR3 length: 16 residues. Germline V lookup: CDR1 SEHNR, CDR2 FQNEAQ (reference sequence). In nucleotides, the CDR3 is TGTGCCAGCAGCTTAATCCTAGCGGCTGAAAACAATGAGCAGTTCTTC. The encoded protein is CASSLILAAENNEQFF.

This chain's CDR3 is CASSQDRPGLKYF. CDR3 DNA sequence: TGCGCCAGCAGCCAAGATCGACCAGGTTTGAAGTACTTC. The rearrangement links TRBV4-3 to TRBJ2-7, with D hard to call. V was cut by 0 bases and J by 11 bases, with 14 bases left in between. Germline values: CDR1 LGHNA, CDR2 YSLEER. This CDR3 contains 13 residues.

Comments on this clone: The likely explanation is a read error, given a far larger clone one base away. The same CDR3 also results from other DNA sequences found in this sample. The chain joins TRBV29-1 to TRBJ2-7; 9 bases match TRBD1. The germline V gene encodes CDR1 SQVTM and CDR2 ANQGSEA. Trimming cost V 7 bases and J 3 bases; bases outside gene matches: 22. The CDR3 covers 18 residues. The CDR3 loop is CSAEGCGTGIPPNYEQYF. The CDR3 DNA is TGCAGCGCCGAGGGTTGTGGGACAGGGATACCCCCCAACTACGAGCAGTACTTC.

Details on this clone: This clone may be a read error of a much larger clone one base away. This rearrangement joins TRBV7-6 to TRBJ1-3; the match to TRBD1 covers 8 bases. This CDR3 is built from 16 residues. Germline V gives CDR1 SGHVS, CDR2 FNYEAQ. In nucleotides, the CDR3 is TGTACCAGCAGCAAACGGGACAGGATCTCTGGAAACACCATATATTTT. It encodes CTSSKRDRISGNTIYF.

This chain uses TRBV10-2 with TRBJ1-2; possible D gene TRBD1, 6 bases. Germline assignment: CDR1 WSHSY and CDR2 SAAADI. V lost 5 bases and J 3 bases, leaving 22 bases between the germline ends. This CDR3 contains 17 residues. CDR3 sequence reads: CASSIPQGKRFDYGYTF. The CDR3 bases are TGCGCCAGCAGTATACCTCAGGGGAAACGTTTCGACTATGGCTACACCTTC.

The chain couples TRBV7-3 to TRBJ2-1; 12 bases map to TRBD2. The ends lost 2 bases at V and 9 bases at J; junction bases unmatched: 5. CDR1 and CDR2 (germline): SGHTA, FQGTGA. The length of the CDR3 is 15 residues. CDR3 bases: TGTGCCAGCAGCTTACTAGCGGGAGGGTACGGTGAGCAGTTCTTC. This encodes CASSLLAGGYGEQFF.

Details on this clone: This likely reflects a read error, since a far larger clone is one base away. The sample holds other DNA sequences that translate to the same CDR3. This chain's CDR3 is CASSEAAGTRSEQYF. In DNA form, the CDR3 reads TGTGCCAGCAGTGAAGCGGCCGGGACAAGAAGTGAGCAGTACTTC. The rearrangement links TRBV6-1 to TRBJ2-5; maybe TRBD1 (6 bases). Germline-derived CDR1 and CDR2 are MNHNS and SASEGT. The length of the CDR3 is 15 residues. V was shortened by 0 bases and J by 11 bases, with 19 bases between the two germline ends.

Remarks on this clone: Only one base separates this from a far larger clonotype, so it likely reflects a read error. The sample has other DNA sequences that encode this CDR3 too. This chain links TRBV7-7 with TRBJ1-1; 11 bases are a match to TRBD1. Germline V gene data show CDR1 as SSHAT and CDR2 as FNYEAQ (reference sequence). CDR3 length: 15 residues. Germline trimming cut 5 bases from V and 6 bases from J; bases unmatched to any gene: 8. The DNA for the CDR3 is TGTGCCAGCAGCCGAATCGGACAGGGGGCTTCTGAAGCTTTCTTT. It yields the protein CASSRIGQGASEAFF.

The genes are TRBV7-2 and TRBJ2-5; D gene ambiguous. The CDR3 is 13 amino acids. The germline V gene encodes CDR1 SGHTA and CDR2 FQGNSA. Trimming stripped 2 bases from V and 1 base from J, with 5 bases between. CDR3 sequence (DNA): TGTGCCAGCAGCTTATTTGCCCAAGAGACCCAGTACTTC. It yields the protein CASSLFAQETQYF.

The chain joins TRBV11-2 to TRBJ2-7; the match to TRBD1 covers 7 bases. The CDR3 runs 13 residues. V lost 5 bases, J lost 1 base, and 2 bases stayed unmatched. The germline gives CDR1 SGHAT, CDR2 FQNNGV. CDR3: CASSVTGSYEQYF. In DNA form, the CDR3 reads TGTGCCAGCAGCGTGACAGGGTCCTACGAGCAGTACTTC.

V usage is TRBV9 and J usage is TRBJ1-2, with a tentative D call TRBD1 (6 bases). This CDR3 has 14 amino acids. Trimming left V 2 bases short and J 0 bases short, with 8 bases between. From germline, CDR1 is SGDLS and CDR2 YYNGEE. The CDR3 here is CASSVRGANYGYTF. DNA of the CDR3: TGTGCCAGCAGCGTCAGGGGTGCTAACTATGGCTACACCTTC.

Comment on this clone: This sample also contains other DNA sequences that code for the same CDR3. The V call is TRBV28, the J call TRBJ2-2; no clear D gene. The CDR3 runs 11 residues. CDR1 is MDHEN and CDR2 is SYDVKM in the germline V gene. Trimming shortened V by 5 bases and J by 4 bases, and 2 bases separated the two germline ends. CDR3 bases: TGTGCCAGCAGTCTCACCGGGGAGCTGTTTTTT. Its translation is CASSLTGELFF.